The clone carrying this T cell receptor beta chain was observed a handful of times. Antigen specificity is unknown. Trimming took 3 bases from V and 2 from J, leaving 11 bases between them. The germline CDR1 and CDR2 sequences are SGHVS and FQNEAQ. The CDR3 consists of 14 residues. The data were obtained in a study of vaccination effects on CD4 cells after COVID-19. ViraFEST expansion of antigen-specific CD4+ T cells with viral peptide pools preceded sequencing. Culturing for ten to eleven days preceded CD4+ T cell isolation. The infection with SARS-CoV-2 (confirmed by PCR) occurred in this person between March and December 2020. Only in-frame clones appear in the TCRdb table, and some are missing; sequencing was by immunoSEQ multiplex PCR. The sample yields under 55,000 clones, roughly four fifths seen once.

The origin of this receptor is a human donor who had a prior SARS-CoV-2 infection. The chain links TRBV7-8 to TRBJ2-7, with D unresolved. Sample: CD4+ T cells from PBMCs cultured with a peptide pool, taken before COVID-19 vaccination. CDR3 sequence (DNA): TGTGCCAGCAGCTTTCTTCCGGCTCCCTACGAGCAGTACTTC. Amino acids: CASSFLPAPYEQYF. Complete variable domain (other parts from reference TRBV7-8 and TRBJ2-7): GAGVSQSPRYKVAKRGQDVALRCDPISGHVSLFWYQQALGQGPEFLTYFQNEAQLDKSGLPSDRFFAERPEGSVSTLKIQRTQQEDSAVYLCASSFLPAPYEQYFGPGTRLTVT.